This entry is about one T cell receptor beta chain. The antigen remains undetermined. This may come from a read error, since a much larger clone is one base off. TCRdb called the multiplex PCR reads again in MiXCR, with one record for every CDR3 protein. Of some 140,000 distinct CDR3 sequences in the sample, approximately 22% were seen once. The lymph nodes were axillary draining lymph nodes from breast cancer patients. Trimming at V came to 5 bases and at J to 12 bases, leaving 10 bases not matched to a gene. Germline CDR1 reads KGHSH; CDR2 reads LQKENI. CDR3 size: 15 residues. This sample is part of a study of breast tumors, draining lymph nodes, adjacent tissues. Points from the study as a whole: Most tumor T cells seemingly derive from lymph node, then expand in tumor. Tumors had less TCR diversity than lymph nodes, more than nontumor tissue. Luminal-like breast cancer showed significantly greater tumor-nontumor repertoire similarity than basal-like breast cancer did.

The clonotype was recovered from a female donor with breast cancer. Some clones in this sample may be carry-over from other donors' samples. J is TRBJ2-1 and V is TRBV18; 13 nucleotides match TRBD2. Sequencing input: axillary lymph node tissue. The CDR3 coding sequence is TGTGCCAGCTCATCAACTAGCGGGAGGGCCGATGGGCAGTTCTTC. As protein: CASSSTSGRADGQFF.